These T cell receptor beta chains were read from a single sample in a study of identical twins. TCRdb re-derived calls from the 5' RACE reads in MiXCR, one entry per CDR3 protein. The table shows hundreds of thousands of distinct CDR3 sequences, with less than 7% occurring only once. What was sequenced was naive T cells sorted from blood. The receptors were gathered from a young man in good health. The conserved cysteine and the conserved F or W are not part of the CDR3 here. The order of the fields is V gene, clone size, J gene, CDR3 protein. Rows may omit the clone size; those that give it use once, few, many or a size class.

V gene: TRBV30; clone size: many; J gene: TRBJ2-5; CDR3 protein: AWSVGETQY
V gene: TRBV12-3/TRBV12-4; clone size: many; J gene: TRBJ2-3; CDR3 protein: ASSLGAATDTQY
V gene: TRBV9; clone size: many; J gene: TRBJ2-3; CDR3 protein: ASSVATSVTSTDTQY
V gene: TRBV9; clone size: NA; J gene: TRBJ2-4; CDR3 protein: ASSVGGTEVGDIQY
V gene: TRBV7-2; clone size: few; J gene: TRBJ2-1; CDR3 protein: ASSPRQSQF
V gene: TRBV29-1; clone size: many; J gene: TRBJ2-3; CDR3 protein: SGGPTDTQY
V gene: TRBV7-6; clone size: NA; J gene: TRBJ2-1; CDR3 protein: ASSSAGTSGRAPYNEQF
V gene: TRBV12-3/TRBV12-4; clone size: many; J gene: TRBJ2-2; CDR3 protein: ASTLGGSGRSGELF
V gene: TRBV11-2; clone size: NA; J gene: TRBJ2-1; CDR3 protein: ASSLETLGLAGVDSTYNEQF
V gene: TRBV7-9; clone size: many; J gene: TRBJ2-7; CDR3 protein: ASSPGQGWEQY
V gene: TRBV5-4; clone size: many; J gene: TRBJ1-1; CDR3 protein: ASSLGPSTEAF
V gene: TRBV5-8; clone size: NA; J gene: TRBJ2-7; CDR3 protein: ASSLVSHGNHEQY
V gene: TRBV6-2/TRBV6-3; clone size: many; J gene: TRBJ1-1; CDR3 protein: ASSSMDRVEAF
V gene: TRBV15; clone size: many; J gene: TRBJ2-7; CDR3 protein: ATSRAGGSYEQY
V gene: TRBV6-2/TRBV6-3; clone size: NA; J gene: TRBJ2-1; CDR3 protein: ASSLVLGTSYNEQF
V gene: TRBV6-4; clone size: NA; J gene: TRBJ2-3; CDR3 protein: ASAGAGGSTDTQY
V gene: TRBV5-1; clone size: many; J gene: TRBJ1-1; CDR3 protein: ASSLKGGVGTEAF
V gene: TRBV3-1; clone size: many; J gene: TRBJ1-5; CDR3 protein: ASSHLNQPQH
V gene: TRBV7-2; clone size: many; J gene: TRBJ2-3; CDR3 protein: ASSLAWVAASTDTQY
V gene: TRBV12-3/TRBV12-4; clone size: few; J gene: TRBJ2-1; CDR3 protein: ASSSRTGGYWNEQF
V gene: TRBV24-1; clone size: many; J gene: TRBJ2-1; CDR3 protein: ATSDPQGKAYNEQF
V gene: TRBV7-2; clone size: many; J gene: TRBJ2-2; CDR3 protein: ASSLTIDPGELF
V gene: TRBV20-1; clone size: many; J gene: TRBJ2-2; CDR3 protein: SASLPNTGELF
V gene: TRBV14; clone size: few; J gene: TRBJ2-1; CDR3 protein: ASSMQLAGGRF
V gene: TRBV7-9; clone size: many; J gene: TRBJ2-1; CDR3 protein: ASSPHGLAGFHEQF
V gene: TRBV3-1; clone size: NA; J gene: TRBJ2-7; CDR3 protein: ASSQERWNYEQY
V gene: TRBV28; clone size: NA; J gene: TRBJ2-7; CDR3 protein: ASSYGQGSEQY
V gene: TRBV20-1; clone size: many; J gene: TRBJ2-1; CDR3 protein: SARRELRNNEQF
V gene: TRBV5-1; clone size: many; J gene: TRBJ1-3; CDR3 protein: ASSLPWDSGNTIY
V gene: TRBV20-1; clone size: many; J gene: TRBJ1-5; CDR3 protein: SASQGASNQPQH
V gene: TRBV20-1; clone size: many; J gene: TRBJ2-1; CDR3 protein: SALTGGPRSEQF
V gene: TRBV10-3; clone size: NA; J gene: TRBJ1-2; CDR3 protein: AISEVSSMGNGYT
V gene: TRBV5-1; clone size: NA; J gene: TRBJ2-2; CDR3 protein: ASQGATGELF
V gene: TRBV12-3/TRBV12-4; clone size: many; J gene: TRBJ2-7; CDR3 protein: ACGGQPPYEQY
V gene: TRBV7-8; clone size: few; J gene: TRBJ2-1; CDR3 protein: ASSSRTRMAGSSYNEQF
V gene: TRBV12-3/TRBV12-4; clone size: NA; J gene: TRBJ2-2; CDR3 protein: ASSLPRGQGVNTGELF
V gene: TRBV20-1; clone size: many; J gene: TRBJ2-5; CDR3 protein: SARLSQETQY
V gene: TRBV30; clone size: few; J gene: TRBJ2-6; CDR3 protein: AWAMGAGANVLT
V gene: TRBV12-5; clone size: NA; J gene: TRBJ2-1; CDR3 protein: ASGTTDYSSYNEQF
V gene: TRBV6-5; clone size: few; J gene: TRBJ1-5; CDR3 protein: ASSYPAGIGNQPQH
V gene: TRBV6-5; clone size: many; J gene: TRBJ2-4; CDR3 protein: ASSHPNSRVLAKNIQY
V gene: TRBV6-2/TRBV6-3; clone size: NA; J gene: TRBJ2-1; CDR3 protein: ASKTVPSSYNEQF
V gene: TRBV4-3; clone size: NA; J gene: TRBJ2-7; CDR3 protein: ASSKAFFDSNYEQY
V gene: TRBV7-2; clone size: many; J gene: TRBJ2-5; CDR3 protein: ASSLEGLWETQY
V gene: TRBV20-1; clone size: many; J gene: TRBJ2-7; CDR3 protein: SGSGDGHDEQY
V gene: TRBV25-1; clone size: many; J gene: TRBJ2-1; CDR3 protein: ASIQGNSYNEQF
V gene: TRBV13; clone size: many; J gene: TRBJ1-4; CDR3 protein: ASSLGQGREKLF
V gene: TRBV7-9; clone size: few; J gene: TRBJ1-3; CDR3 protein: ASSLASASSGNTIY
V gene: TRBV30; clone size: NA; J gene: TRBJ2-1; CDR3 protein: AWTLAGHNEQF
V gene: TRBV29-1; clone size: NA; J gene: TRBJ2-7; CDR3 protein: SVEAGQGAYEQY
V gene: TRBV6-2/TRBV6-3; clone size: many; J gene: TRBJ2-3; CDR3 protein: ASGTLAGGRDTQY
V gene: TRBV7-2; clone size: many; J gene: TRBJ1-2; CDR3 protein: ASSLDRGSYGYT
V gene: TRBV25-1; clone size: NA; J gene: TRBJ2-1; CDR3 protein: ASSEYQGPYNEQF
V gene: TRBV20-1; clone size: many; J gene: TRBJ2-1; CDR3 protein: SALADSYNEQF
V gene: TRBV28; clone size: NA; J gene: TRBJ2-7; CDR3 protein: ASSLWASGSSGEQY
V gene: TRBV20-1; clone size: NA; J gene: TRBJ2-1; CDR3 protein: SARVPSDEQF
V gene: TRBV9; clone size: many; J gene: TRBJ2-3; CDR3 protein: ASSVVLDTQY
V gene: TRBV12-5; clone size: many; J gene: TRBJ2-5; CDR3 protein: ASGPWETQY
V gene: TRBV9; clone size: NA; J gene: TRBJ2-1; CDR3 protein: ASSVGTSAANEQF
V gene: TRBV28; clone size: NA; J gene: TRBJ1-5; CDR3 protein: ASNRGSSNQPQH